These 11 T cell receptor beta chains were all obtained from the same sample, sequenced in a study of T-cell memory formation after mild COVID-19. TCRdb ran MiXCR on the 5' RACE reads and lists one entry per CDR3 protein. The sample records more than 80,000 distinct CDR3 sequences, approximately 17% being singletons. Input material: PBMCs or a T cell subset sorted from them (not recorded which). These receptors all stem from an adult woman who had mild COVID-19 (a few samples of this study predate the infection). Cell type and time point are not known.

A few counts support this clonotype. The chain combines TRBV7-9 with TRBJ1-2, with D perhaps matching TRBD1 (6 bases). Deletions cut 3 bases from V and 9 bases from J, with 23 bases between. The CDR3 spans 16 residues. Germline V gene data show CDR1 as SEHNR and CDR2 as FQNEAQ (reference sequence). The chain's CDR3 is CASSFPGGPRIISYTF. CDR3 in DNA: TGTGCCAGCAGCTTCCCTGGGGGCCCCAGGATTATTAGCTACACCTTC. The full variable domain, its missing parts supplied by reference TRBV7-9 and TRBJ1-2, is DTGVSQNPRHKITKRGQNVTFRCDPISEHNRLYWYRQTLGQGPEFLTYFQNEAQLEKSRLLSDRFSAERPKGSFSTLEIQRTEQGDSAMYLCASSFPGGPRIISYTFGSGTRLTVV.

This clonotype has more than one count but fewer than ten. V usage is TRBV4-1 and J usage is TRBJ1-2, with TRBD1 matching 12 bases. Germline trimming cut 3 bases from V and 6 bases from J; bases unmatched to any gene: 5. CDR1 is MGHRA, CDR2 YSYEKL, per germline. CDR3 length: 15 amino acids. CDR3 residues: CASSHPGTGGDGYTF. CDR3 coding DNA: TGCGCCAGCAGCCACCCCGGGACAGGGGGCGATGGCTACACCTTC.

This clonotype occurred a few times. This sequence joins TRBV5-1 and TRBJ1-2; TRBD1 agrees at 12 bases. J lost 6 bases, V lost 0 bases, and 6 bases had no gene match. The CDR3 is 16 amino acids. Germline V gene data show CDR1 as SGHRS and CDR2 as YFSETQ. CDR3 loop: CASSLVPGQGAHGYTF. The DNA of the CDR3 is TGCGCCAGCAGCTTGGTGCCGGGACAGGGGGCGCATGGCTACACCTTC.

The V call is TRBV5-1, the J call TRBJ2-5; 9 positions match TRBD2. The germline gives CDR1 SGHRS, CDR2 YFSETQ. Trimming removed 0 bases from V and 7 bases from J; junction bases left unmatched: 10. The length of the CDR3 is 16 residues. CDR3 in DNA: TGCGCCAGCAGCTTGGATCCAGCGGGGGGTCCGGGGACCCAGTACTTC. Its protein product is CASSLDPAGGPGTQYF.

The chain carries TRBV5-1 and TRBJ2-1; 9 bases are shared with TRBD1. Losses at the gene ends were 4 bases for V and 4 bases for J; bases not matched to a gene: 6. This CDR3 region has 15 residues. The V gene's germline CDR1 is SGHRS and CDR2 YFSETQ. The CDR3 DNA reads as TGCGCCAGCAGCCCCGGGACAGGGCAATACAATGAGCAGTTCTTC. Its protein is CASSPGTGQYNEQFF.

There are many counts of this clonotype. The rearrangement links TRBV12-3 or TRBV12-4 to TRBJ1-1, with TRBD1 as a possible D gene (6 bases). V gave up 1 base and J gave up 4 bases, with 10 bases separating them. CDR3 length equals 14 residues. CDR3 region: CASSLGGGGTEAFF. The CDR3 nucleotides read TGTGCCAGCAGTTTAGGGGGAGGGGGCACTGAAGCTTTCTTT.

This rearrangement joins TRBV7-9 to TRBJ2-5, with a tentative D call TRBD2 (6 bases). V lost 4 bases and J lost 0, with 12 bases in between. Per germline, CDR1 SEHNR and CDR2 FQNEAQ (reference sequence). This CDR3 is built from 15 residues. CDR3 region: CASSSTGGDQETQYF. DNA for the CDR3: TGTGCCAGCAGCTCCACCGGCGGGGACCAAGAGACCCAGTACTTC.

This clonotype rates as medium-sized. This chain uses TRBV5-1 with TRBJ2-7; D gene ambiguous. The ends were cut back, 0 bases at V and 5 bases at J, with 9 bases in the middle. Germline assignment: CDR1 SGHRS and CDR2 YFSETQ. The CDR3 loop spans 13 amino acids. The DNA for the CDR3 is TGCGCCAGCAGCTTGGCCCCCGGCGACGAGCAGTACTTC. Amino acid sequence: CASSLAPGDEQYF.

The chain has TRBV5-6 and TRBJ2-3; D unresolved. Germline CDR1 reads SGHDT; CDR2 reads YYEEEE. This CDR3 spans 15 amino acids. Trimming took 2 bases from V and 2 from J, leaving 12 bases between them. CDR3 loop: CASSFGRTTTDTQYF. The DNA for the CDR3 is TGTGCCAGCAGCTTTGGGCGAACCACCACAGATACGCAGTATTTT.

Many counts were recorded for this clonotype. The rearrangement links TRBV7-2 to TRBJ2-7; D gene ambiguous. Trimming shortened V by 4 bases and J by 6 bases, and 13 bases separated the two germline ends. CDR1 and CDR2 from the germline V gene are SGHTA and FQGNSA. CDR3 length: 13 amino acids. This chain's CDR3 is CASSSRKLGEQYF. CDR3 coding DNA: TGTGCCAGCAGCTCGAGAAAGCTGGGCGAGCAGTACTTC.

This clonotype has a handful of counts. V gene TRBV12-3 or TRBV12-4 combines with J gene TRBJ1-2; D is ambiguous. The CDR3 runs to 14 residues. Trimming removed 5 bases from V and 2 bases from J, with 12 bases in between. CDR3 sequence reads: CASSPGRYNYGYTF. The CDR3 nucleotides read TGTGCCAGCAGTCCCGGACGGTACAACTATGGCTACACCTTC.